One sample yielded the 3 T cell receptor beta chains listed below, sequenced in a study of OX40 agonist ivuxolimab in advanced cancers. TCRdb's table, derived via immunoSEQ multiplex PCR, lists solely in-frame clones and lacks some. Among 80,000 to 100,000 clones, roughly 85% were seen once, and the ten largest hold about 0.5%. Sample: CD4+ or CD8+ T cells sorted from blood, taken in a trial of the OX40 agonist ivuxolimab. These receptors all come from an adult with an advanced solid tumor such as melanoma, head and neck, liver or kidney cancer.

In DNA form, the CDR3 reads TGCGCCAGCAGCTTGGAGACGGGGGCGGGAAAGACCCAGTACTTC. The encoded protein is CASSLETGAGKTQYF. The chain employs TRBV5-1 and TRBJ2-5, with D perhaps TRBD1 or TRBD2 (6 bases each). V shed 0 bases and J shed 6 bases, with 15 bases lying between them. This CDR3 region has 15 residues. Germline V gene data show CDR1 as SGHRS and CDR2 as YFSETQ.

This chain connects TRBV5-1 to TRBJ1-1; 7 bases line up with TRBD1. The V segment lost 4 bases and the J segment 3 bases; nucleotides outside the gene matches: 6. The germline V gene has CDR1 SGHRS and CDR2 YFSETQ. The CDR3 totals 14 residues. The DNA for the CDR3 is TGCGCCAGCAGCCCAGAGGGGGCACACACTGAAGCTTTCTTT. Encoded protein: CASSPEGAHTEAFF.

V is TRBV7-3 and J is TRBJ2-5; a possible D gene is TRBD1 (6 bases). The CDR3 contains 13 residues. Germline values: CDR1 SGHTA, CDR2 FQGTGA. Trimming cost V 4 bases and J 5 bases, with 11 bases left between them. CDR3 in amino acids: CASSSGVRETQYF. The CDR3 region has the DNA TGTGCCAGCAGCTCAGGGGTACGGGAGACCCAGTACTTC.